This TCR beta chain was observed in a study of CD8 T cells in ankylosing spondylitis. Study results and caveats: The authors reported significant enrichment of disease-linked clones in matched ankylosing spondylitis synovial fluid. Ankylosing spondylitis blood appeared to be characterized by a TCR beta motif of about 8 highly homologous variants. Disease-associated clones were CD8+ and fairly uncommon in peripheral blood.

Germline CDR1 and CDR2: DFQATT and SNEGSKA (reference sequence). The V end was cut by 7 bases, the J end by 2 bases, with 14 bases between. This CDR3 has 13 residues. The TCR beta libraries were generated through quantitative 5'-RACE incorporating molecular barcodes. TCRdb redid the calling of the 5' RACE reads with MiXCR, one entry per CDR3 protein. This sample carries some 840,000 distinct CDR3 sequences, about 11% of them seen once, and the ten largest clones take more than 0.5%. In the case of this clonotype: Its target is unknown.

The chain links TRBV20-1 to TRBJ1-1, with D perhaps matching TRBD1 (5 bases). The sample comprised blood, either unsorted or a sorted T cell fraction (not recorded which). The origin of this receptor is a male donor with ankylosing spondylitis. CDR3 sequence (DNA): TGCAGTGAGAGAGGGCAGGGAAACACTGAAGCTTTCTTT. This sequence encodes CSERGQGNTEAFF.